One sample yielded the 21 T cell receptor beta chains listed below, sequenced in a study of T cell repertoires in cytomegalovirus infection. A single record per CDR3 protein comes from TCRdb applying MiXCR to the reads. Of about 890,000 distinct CDR3 sequences listed, approximately 30% were seen once; the top ten hold 13%. Their target antigens are unknown. This sample comprised cultured CD8+ T cells from PBMCs, obtained from culture after CMV antigen stimulation. Receptor source: a human donor in good health (CMV status not recorded). Some clones in this sample may be carry-over from other donors' samples.

This clonotype appeared a few times. The CDR3 loop reads CSVEKVAGELFF. The CDR3 DNA reads as TGCAGCGTTGAAAAGGTAGCCGGGGAGCTGTTTTTT. The chain uses TRBV29-1 and TRBJ2-2; D is unclear. Looked up from germline, CDR1 is SQVTM and CDR2 is ANQGSEA. V was trimmed by 2 bases and J by 6 bases, leaving 7 bases between them. This CDR3 spans 12 amino acids.

This rearrangement joins TRBV14 to TRBJ1-2; tentatively, D is TRBD1 (5 bases). CDR1 is SGHDN, CDR2 FVKESK, per germline. The CDR3 extends over 15 amino acids. Trimming took 0 bases from V and 4 from J, leaving 12 bases between them. The CDR3 DNA reads as TGTGCCAGCAGCCAAGATGGGGGGGGTCCCTATGGCTACACCTTC. Protein: CASSQDGGGPYGYTF.

CDR3 sequence (DNA): TGTGCCAGCAGTTCCCGACAGGGGCCTAGCGAGCAGTACTTC. Amino acid sequence: CASSSRQGPSEQYF. This chain joins TRBV27 and TRBJ2-7, with 8 nucleotides matching TRBD1. The trim removed 4 bases at V and 6 bases at J, leaving 8 bases unmatched. Germline-derived CDR1 and CDR2 are MNHEY and SMNVEV (reference sequence). The CDR3 has 14 residues.

This sequence joins TRBV20-1 and TRBJ2-1; D is ambiguous. Germline V gene data show CDR1 as DFQATT and CDR2 as SNEGSKA (reference sequence). The length of the CDR3 is 13 residues. V was cut by 0 bases and J by 5 bases, with 8 bases left in between. CDR3 sequence (DNA): TGCAGTGCTAGAGATCAAGTTCACAATGAGCAGTTCTTC. Protein sequence: CSARDQVHNEQFF.

This chain uses TRBV5-4 with TRBJ2-7; TRBD1 might be the D (6 bases). Germline loops: CDR1 SGHNT, CDR2 YYREEE (reference sequence). V lost 3 bases, J lost 2 bases, and 12 bases lay in between. CDR3 length: 14 residues. The CDR3, as DNA: TGTGCCAGCAGCTCCAAGGGACAAGCCTACGAGCAGTACTTC. This translates into CASSSKGQAYEQYF.

V and J are TRBV12-3 or TRBV12-4 and TRBJ1-1; D is uncertain. CDR3 length equals 14 residues. The germline V and J ends were trimmed by 6 bases and 3 bases, with 14 bases remaining between them. CDR3 sequence: CASSFPSEDTEAFF. The CDR3 DNA reads TGTGCCAGCAGCTTTCCGTCGGAGGACACTGAAGCTTTCTTT.

This clonotype was seen once. One junction end does not reproduce the germline sequence, and a read error may be involved. V and J are TRBV4-2 and TRBJ1-3; 9 nucleotides agree with TRBD1. The CDR3 runs 16 residues. In germline, CDR1 is LGHNA, CDR2 YNFKEQ. The CDR3 DNA is TGTGCCAACAGCCAGACCGGGACAGGGTACCGAAACACCATATATTTT. This gives the protein CANSQTGTGYRNTIYF.

There are a few counts of this clonotype. V gene TRBV9 combines with J gene TRBJ2-2; D not resolved. Germline CDR1 is SGDLS and CDR2 is YYNGEE. The CDR3 is 14 amino acids. V gave up 4 bases and J gave up 4 bases, with 11 bases separating them. The CDR3 sequence is CASSPPDLTGELFF. In DNA, the CDR3 is TGTGCCAGCAGCCCTCCGGACCTCACCGGGGAGCTGTTTTTT.

The CDR3 nucleotides are TGTGCCAGCAGCTTGGATCGCGGCAGGGAAGTAAGAGGCTACACCTTC. This gives the protein CASSLDRGREVRGYTF. V and J are TRBV5-5 and TRBJ1-2; D perhaps matches TRBD1 (5 bases). CDR3 size: 16 residues. Trimming took 0 bases from V and 8 from J, leaving 20 bases between them. Germline assignment: CDR1 SGHKS and CDR2 YYEKEE (reference sequence). The complete variable domain, with remaining parts taken from reference TRBV5-5 and TRBJ1-2, reads DAGVTQSPTHLIKTRGQQVTLRCSPISGHKSVSWYQQVLGQGPQFIFQYYEKEERGRGNFPDRFSARQFPNYSSELNVNALLLGDSALYLCASSLDRGREVRGYTFGSGTRLTVV.

This clonotype showed up many times. This chain uses TRBV7-2 with TRBJ2-6; TRBD1 aligns across 9 bases. V shed 5 bases, J shed 2 bases, and the junction held 4 bases outside the gene matches. The CDR3 is 16 amino acids. Germline V lookup: CDR1 SGHTA, CDR2 FQGNSA. CDR3 loop: CASSRNRGPGANVLTF. The CDR3 DNA is TGTGCCAGCAGCCGCAACAGGGGGCCTGGGGCCAACGTCCTGACTTTC.

CDR3 amino acids: CASSTPGLTGYGYTF. In nucleotides, the CDR3 is TGTGCCAGTAGTACTCCGGGCCTCACGGGCTATGGCTACACCTTC. The chain joins TRBV19 to TRBJ1-2; no definite D call. With 4 bases removed from V and 4 bases from J, the gap between germline ends came to 16 bases. Per germline, CDR1 LNHDA and CDR2 SQIVND (reference sequence). The CDR3 is 15 residues long.

The V gene is TRBV7-6, the J gene TRBJ1-1, with D possibly being TRBD1 (6 bases). The germline gives CDR1 SGHVS, CDR2 FNYEAQ. The CDR3 runs 15 residues. Trimming cost V 5 bases and J 4 bases, with 17 bases left between them. CDR3 in amino acids: CASSPRGGLLTEAFF. DNA for the CDR3: TGTGCCAGCAGCCCCAGGGGTGGTCTACTCACTGAAGCTTTCTTT. Using reference TRBV7-6 and TRBJ1-1 for the parts outside the CDR3, the full variable domain is GAGVSQSPRYKVTKRGQDVALRCDPISGHVSLYWYRQALGQGPEFLTYFNYEAQQDKSGLPNDRFSAERPEGSISTLTIQRTEQRDSAMYRCASSPRGGLLTEAFFGQGTRLTVV.

The J gene is TRBJ2-5, the V gene TRBV6-2 or TRBV6-3; 8 bases agree with TRBD2. This CDR3 region has 16 residues. V was pared by 8 bases and J by 1 base, with 12 bases of the junction left unmatched. CDR1 MNHEY and CDR2 SVGEGT come from the germline V gene. The CDR3 is CASFGVAGRFQETQYF. The CDR3 nucleotides are TGTGCCAGCTTTGGGGTAGCGGGGAGATTCCAAGAGACCCAGTACTTC.

The count of this clonotype is one. The junction shows a germline mismatch at one end, possibly a read error. This chain connects TRBV7-4 to TRBJ2-1, with 8 bases fitting TRBD1. Per the germline V gene, CDR1 is SGHVT and CDR2 is SQSDAQ. The CDR3 sequence is 14 residues long. This chain's CDR3 is CTSSPGGGYNEQFF. CDR3 DNA sequence: TGTACCAGCAGTCCAGGGGGCGGCTACAATGAGCAGTTCTTC.

This clonotype was observed a few times. The rearrangement links TRBV7-8 to TRBJ2-2; 12 bases agree with TRBD1. CDR1 and CDR2 (germline): SGHVS, FQNEAQ. This CDR3 has 16 amino acids. The J segment lost 6 bases and the V segment lost 6 bases, leaving 8 bases of the junction unmatched. CDR3 loop: CASRTGTGGVSGELFF. CDR3 nucleotides: TGTGCCAGCAGGACCGGGACAGGGGGCGTTTCCGGGGAGCTGTTTTTT.

This clonotype was found many times. The rearrangement uses TRBV7-2 and TRBJ1-1; D not resolved. The CDR3 consists of 13 residues. Germline-derived CDR1 and CDR2 are SGHTA and FQGNSA. Trimming left V 2 bases short and J 5 bases short, with 9 bases between. Written as DNA, the CDR3 is TGTGCCAGCAGCTTAAACGGTTATACTGAAGCTTTCTTT. Its protein product is CASSLNGYTEAFF.

With regard to this clonotype: The junction departs from germline at one end; a sequencing error may be responsible. V usage is TRBV27 and J usage is TRBJ2-1, with 9 bases fitting TRBD1. The CDR3 runs 15 residues. In germline, CDR1 is MNHEY, CDR2 SMNVEV (reference sequence). CDR3 coding DNA: TGTGCCAACAGTCCCAGGGACAGGGTACCAGGGGGCCAGTTCTTC. Translation gives CANSPRDRVPGGQFF.

The chain uses TRBV7-9 and TRBJ1-2, with 9 bases matching TRBD1. CDR1 is SEHNR, CDR2 FQNEAQ, per germline (reference sequence). The CDR3 loop spans 15 amino acids. The J segment lost 3 bases and the V segment lost 10 bases, leaving 12 bases of the junction unmatched. The CDR3 region is CATEGQGPRDYGYTF. As DNA, the CDR3 is TGTGCCACCGAGGGACAGGGACCAAGGGACTATGGCTACACCTTC.

The V and J genes are TRBV20-1 and TRBJ2-7, with D perhaps being TRBD1 or TRBD2 (5 bases each). The CDR3 runs 15 residues. Germline values: CDR1 DFQATT, CDR2 SNEGSKA (reference sequence). The ends were cut back, 0 bases at V and 0 bases at J, with 12 bases in the middle. The CDR3 protein is CSARDPGTDSYEQYV. The CDR3 nucleotides are TGCAGTGCTAGAGATCCCGGGACGGACTCCTACGAGCAGTACGTC.

The chain uses TRBV6-2 or TRBV6-3 and TRBJ2-5, with no clear D. Germline CDR1 and CDR2: MNHEY and SVGEGT. V was shortened by 0 bases and J by 5 bases, with 31 bases between the two germline ends. This CDR3 has 21 residues. CDR3 residues: CASSYSGSVGYRQVPMETQYF. Written as DNA, the CDR3 is TGTGCCAGCAGTTACTCGGGATCTGTGGGCTATCGGCAGGTTCCGATGGAGACCCAGTACTTC.

The V call is TRBV6-8, the J call TRBJ2-1; D not resolved. Germline lookup yields CDR1 MNHGY and CDR2 SAAAGT. Trimming removed 5 bases from V and 4 bases from J, with 9 bases in between. This CDR3 has 13 residues. CDR3 amino acids: CASSDVGYNEQFF. The CDR3 DNA sequence: TGTGCCAGCAGTGACGTGGGGTACAATGAGCAGTTCTTC.